This is a list of T cell receptor beta chains from one sample in a study of blood T cell repertoires in COVID-19. The protocol was immunoSEQ multiplex PCR, while the TCRdb copy is restricted to in-frame clones and leaves out a portion. The table lists some 200,000 clones, about nine tenths of them singletons. The sequenced material came from peripheral blood. Every receptor here comes from a man aged 45-65 years with acute or convalescent COVID-19. The CDR3 runs from the conserved cysteine through the conserved F or W. D genes are given only for firm matches. Clone size, where shown, is once, few, many, or a class for clones that have expanded.

abundance	d_gene	v_gene	j_gene	CDR3aa	CDR3nt
NA	TRBD2	TRBV5-1	TRBJ2-5	CASSLATSGEQETQYF	TGCGCCAGCAGCTTGGCCACTAGCGGGGAACAAGAGACCCAGTACTTC
once	TRBD1	TRBV6-2/TRBV6-3	TRBJ1-1	CASSLGQGALAEAFF	TGTGCCAGCAGTTTAGGACAGGGGGCACTCGCTGAAGCTTTCTTT
NA	NA	TRBV30	TRBJ1-4	CAWSVGQGTTNEKLFF	TGTGCCTGGAGTGTTGGGCAGGGGACGACTAATGAAAAACTGTTTTTT
NA	NA	TRBV3-1/TRBV3-2	TRBJ1-2	CASSQTVLGYTF	TGTGCCAGCAGCCAAACAGTTTTAGGCTACACCTTC
NA	TRBD1	TRBV5-1	TRBJ1-2	CASSQLPGQGVGYGYTF	TGCGCCAGCAGCCAATTACCGGGACAGGGGGTCGGCTATGGCTACACCTTC
NA	TRBD1	TRBV5-4	TRBJ1-2	CASSLGTGSYGYTF	TGTGCCAGCAGCTTGGGGACAGGGAGCTATGGCTACACCTTC
NA	NA	TRBV30	TRBJ1-2	CARRRDNYGYTF	TGTGCCCGGAGGAGGGATAACTATGGCTACACCTTC
NA	TRBD1	TRBV19	TRBJ1-5	CATAGQGMGNQPQHF	TGTGCCACCGCGGGACAGGGGATGGGCAATCAGCCCCAGCATTTT
NA	NA	TRBV6-1	TRBJ1-2	CASSAGQLAAVYGYTF	TGTGCCAGCAGTGCCGGACAGTTGGCGGCCGTCTATGGCTACACCTTC
NA	NA	TRBV11-2	TRBJ1-1	CASSLESPRVYTEAFF	TGTGCCAGCAGCTTAGAATCACCACGGGTGTACACTGAAGCTTTCTTT
NA	TRBD1	TRBV29-1	TRBJ2-4	CSVGQGITKNIQYF	TGCAGCGTCGGACAGGGAATAACCAAAAACATTCAGTACTTC
NA	NA	TRBV7-2	TRBJ1-5	CASSLGRANQPQHF	TGTGCCAGCAGCTTAGGCAGGGCCAATCAGCCCCAGCATTTT
NA	TRBD1	TRBV5-1	TRBJ1-1	CASSSGQGGSGTEAFF	TGCGCCAGCAGCTCGGGACAGGGGGGTTCGGGCACTGAAGCTTTCTTT
NA	NA	TRBV25-1	TRBJ2-1	CASSDTRVLYNEQFF	TGTGCCAGCAGTGATACCAGGGTTCTCTACAATGAGCAGTTCTTC
NA	NA	TRBV4-1	TRBJ1-1	CASSLPRGRGNTEAFF	TGCGCCAGCAGCCTACCCAGGGGAAGGGGGAACACTGAAGCTTTCTTT
NA	NA	TRBV7-2	TRBJ2-7	CASSLAGGSAYEQYF	TGTGCCAGCAGCTTAGCGGGAGGCAGCGCCTACGAGCAGTACTTC
NA	NA	TRBV7-9	TRBJ2-7	CASARTVYEQYF	TGTGCCAGCGCCCGGACAGTCTACGAGCAGTACTTC
NA	NA	TRBV6-5	TRBJ2-7	CASSYRDKSYEQYF	TGTGCCAGCAGTTACCGGGACAAGTCCTACGAGCAGTACTTC
NA	NA	TRBV5-4	TRBJ1-3	CASSSDISGNTIYF	TGTGCCAGCAGCTCGGACATCTCTGGAAACACCATATATTTT
NA	NA	TRBV7-8	TRBJ2-7	CASSPGGRQYF	TGTGCCAGCAGCCCCGGGGGACGGCAGTACTTC
NA	TRBD1	TRBV13	TRBJ2-7	CASSGYHLTGAYEQYF	TGTGCCAGCAGCGGATATCATTTGACAGGGGCCTACGAGCAGTACTTC
NA	TRBD1	TRBV5-4	TRBJ1-6	CASSPQQGAANSPLHF	TGTGCCAGCAGCCCACAACAGGGGGCAGCCAATTCACCCCTCCACTTT
once	TRBD1	TRBV5-1	TRBJ1-1	CASSLGQGAEAFF	TGCGCCAGCAGCTTGGGGCAGGGGGCTGAAGCTTTCTTT
NA	TRBD2	TRBV2	TRBJ2-3	CASSTGLAGRDTQYF	TGTGCCAGCAGTACTGGTCTAGCGGGGCGAGATACGCAGTATTTT
NA	NA	TRBV11-2	TRBJ2-7	CASSFTGTYEQYF	TGTGCCAGCAGCTTTACAGGAACTTACGAGCAGTACTTC